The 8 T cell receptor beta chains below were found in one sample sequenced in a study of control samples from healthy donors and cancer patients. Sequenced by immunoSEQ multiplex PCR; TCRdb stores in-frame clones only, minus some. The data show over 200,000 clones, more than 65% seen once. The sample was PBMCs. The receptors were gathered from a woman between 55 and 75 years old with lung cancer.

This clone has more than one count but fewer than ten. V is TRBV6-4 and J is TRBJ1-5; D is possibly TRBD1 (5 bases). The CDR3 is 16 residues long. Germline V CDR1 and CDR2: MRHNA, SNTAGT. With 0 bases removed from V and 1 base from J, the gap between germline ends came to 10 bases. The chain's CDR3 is CASSDSRGWSNQPQHF. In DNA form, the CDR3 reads TGTGCCAGCAGTGACTCTAGGGGATGGAGCAATCAGCCCCAGCATTTT.

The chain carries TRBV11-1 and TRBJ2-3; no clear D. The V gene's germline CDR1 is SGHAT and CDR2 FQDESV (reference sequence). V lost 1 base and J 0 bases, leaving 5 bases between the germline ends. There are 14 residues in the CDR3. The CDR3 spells CASSLDLSTDTQYF. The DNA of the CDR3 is TGTGCCAGCAGCTTAGACCTCAGCACAGATACGCAGTATTTT.

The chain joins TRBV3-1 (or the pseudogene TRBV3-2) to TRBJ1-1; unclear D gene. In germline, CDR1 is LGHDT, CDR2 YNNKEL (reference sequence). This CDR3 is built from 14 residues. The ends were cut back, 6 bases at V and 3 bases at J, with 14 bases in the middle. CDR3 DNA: TGTGCCAGCAGTCCCGAAGCTAGGGACACTGAAGCTTTCTTT. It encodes CASSPEARDTEAFF.

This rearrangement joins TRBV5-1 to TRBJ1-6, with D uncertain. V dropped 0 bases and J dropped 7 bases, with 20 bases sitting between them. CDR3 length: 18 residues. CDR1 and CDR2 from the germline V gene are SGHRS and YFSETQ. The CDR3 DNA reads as TGCGCCAGCAGCTTGGGTAAGAAGGGCTACCCAGCAAATTCACCCCTCCACTTT. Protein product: CASSLGKKGYPANSPLHF.

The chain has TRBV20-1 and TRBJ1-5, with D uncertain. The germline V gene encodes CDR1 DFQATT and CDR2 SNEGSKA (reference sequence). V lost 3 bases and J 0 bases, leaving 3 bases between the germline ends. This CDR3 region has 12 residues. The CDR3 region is CSASGSNQPQHF. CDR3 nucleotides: TGCAGTGCTAGTGGTAGCAATCAGCCCCAGCATTTT.

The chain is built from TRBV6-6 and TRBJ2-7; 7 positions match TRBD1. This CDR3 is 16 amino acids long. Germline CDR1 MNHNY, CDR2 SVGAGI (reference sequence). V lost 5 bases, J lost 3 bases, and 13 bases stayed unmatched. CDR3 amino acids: CASSTSQGTALYEQYF. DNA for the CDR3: TGTGCCAGCAGTACATCTCAGGGGACAGCACTCTACGAGCAGTACTTC.

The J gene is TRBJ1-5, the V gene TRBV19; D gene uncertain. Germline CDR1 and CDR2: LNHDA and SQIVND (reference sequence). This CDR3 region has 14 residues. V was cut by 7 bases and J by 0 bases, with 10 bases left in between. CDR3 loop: CASMRVNSNQPQHF. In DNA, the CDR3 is TGTGCCAGTATGCGGGTAAATAGCAATCAGCCCCAGCATTTT.

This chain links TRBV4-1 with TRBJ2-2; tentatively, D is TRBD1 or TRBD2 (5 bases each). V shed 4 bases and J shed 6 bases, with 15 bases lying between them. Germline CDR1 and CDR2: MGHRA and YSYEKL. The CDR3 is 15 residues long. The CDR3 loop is CASSPWGSESGELFF. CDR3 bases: TGCGCCAGCAGCCCTTGGGGGTCTGAGTCCGGGGAGCTGTTTTTT.